The clone carrying this T cell receptor beta chain showed up just a few times. Its antigen is undetermined. This sample is drawn from a study of T cell repertoires in cytomegalovirus infection. Overall study: Evidence of both CMV infection and a matching HLA type came from public TCR beta signatures.

Germline V lookup: CDR1 SGHTA, CDR2 FQGNSA. J lost 7 bases, V lost 1 base, and 6 bases had no gene match. This CDR3 contains 14 residues. TCRdb re-called the reads with MiXCR, one entry per CDR3 protein. The table includes 400,000 or so distinct CDR3 sequences, approximately 30% detected once. Notes on the study in general: Individuals carrying CMV plus the relevant HLA were identified by cumulative frequency of public TCR beta families. What dominated the ex vivo response were HLA-C-restricted CMV-specific TCR beta clonotypes.

This clonotype originated in a human donor in good health (CMV status not recorded). Some clones in this sample may be carry-over from other donors' samples. The material sequenced was PBMCs. The rearrangement links TRBV7-2 to TRBJ1-2; 7 bases are a match to TRBD1. The CDR3, as DNA: TGTGCCAGCAGCTTAGTCGAGGGGGCCGGTGGCTACACCTTC. Residues: CASSLVEGAGGYTF.